This paragraph covers one T cell receptor (beta chain) sequence. Its antigen is still unknown. An equimolar mix of two oligonucleotides served as the beta constant-region primer for TRBC1 and TRBC2. Ligated cDNA was amplified by four rounds of PCR with nested alpha and beta constant-region primers and SP2. In TCRdb, the UMI-ligation and nested PCR reads were re-called with MiXCR into one record per CDR3 protein. This sample has roughly 92,000 distinct CDR3 sequences, with around 10% found just once. With 5 bases clipped from V and 8 bases from J, the junction kept 11 bases outside the gene matches. The CDR3 has 15 residues. This sample is drawn from a study of naive and memory T cell subsets. Points from the study as a whole: Possibly reflecting memory cells re-expressing CD45RA, a few larger clonotypes occurred in naive repertoires, especially CD8. Over 95% of naive TCR sequences appeared only once, unlike memory subsets.

This clonotype was sampled from a human donor in good health. The sample was naive CD4+ T cells from blood. This chain links TRBV12-3 or TRBV12-4 with TRBJ2-1, with 8 bases aligning to TRBD2. The DNA for the CDR3 is TGTGCCAGCAGTCTCAGCGGGGGAAGCTGGGATGAGCAGTTCTTC. Residues: CASSLSGGSWDEQFF.